Listed here are 20 T cell receptor beta chains from one sample, sequenced in a study of cytomegalovirus exposure and HLA in healthy donors. This PCR relied on a set of 60 Vbeta primers and 13 Jbeta primers. Assay used: immunoSEQ multiplex PCR; TCRdb lists only in-frame clones, some missing. The sample lists about 100,000 clones, roughly 72% occurring once. What was sequenced was PBMCs. The receptors were sampled from a woman aged 18-29 years in good health and CMV-seropositive.

A few counts support this clone. The chain joins TRBV2 to TRBJ2-7; D unresolved. Germline CDR1 and CDR2: SNHLY and FYNNEI. Between the trimmed V and J ends, which lost 7 bases and 1 base, there was a span of 14 bases. This CDR3 is built from 14 residues. The CDR3 here is CASKESTPSYEQYF. The CDR3 DNA is TGTGCCAGCAAAGAAAGTACACCTTCCTACGAGCAGTACTTC.

This CDR3 reads CASSFAGRTYEQYF. DNA for the CDR3: TGTGCCAGCAGTTTTGCGGGGCGGACCTACGAGCAGTACTTC. The gene calls are TRBV6-5 and TRBJ2-7; tentatively, D is TRBD2 (6 bases). Germline assignment: CDR1 MNHEY and CDR2 SVGAGI. This CDR3 is built from 14 residues. The V and J ends lost 4 bases and 2 bases respectively, with 12 bases between them.

J is TRBJ1-1 and V is TRBV6-4; TRBD1 is a possible D gene (6 bases). V lost 3 bases to trimming and J lost 1 base, with 21 bases between them. The length of the CDR3 is 18 residues. Germline loops: CDR1 MRHNA, CDR2 SNTAGT. The CDR3 DNA sequence: TGTGCCAGCAGTGAAACAGGGTTCTCTCTTGTAAAGAACACTGAAGCTTTCTTT. Translation gives CASSETGFSLVKNTEAFF.

This clone was detected only a few times. V is TRBV7-9 and J is TRBJ1-2, with D maybe TRBD1 (6 bases). The germline V and J ends were trimmed by 3 bases and 4 bases, with 9 bases remaining between them. Germline V gene lookup returns CDR1 SEHNR and CDR2 FQNEAQ (reference sequence). The length of the CDR3 is 13 residues. CDR3 residues: CASSFRDTYGYTF. CDR3 sequence (DNA): TGTGCCAGCAGCTTCCGGGACACCTATGGCTACACCTTC.

This clone was seen a single time. The chain uses TRBV28 and TRBJ2-7; a weak D match, TRBD2 (6 bases). The germline gives CDR1 MDHEN, CDR2 SYDVKM. The V gene lost 8 bases and the J gene lost 2 bases, with 13 bases spanning the gap. The CDR3 extends over 13 amino acids. In DNA, the CDR3 is TGTGCCAGCGGGTTAGCGGTGGCCTACGAGCAGTACTTC. This translates into CASGLAVAYEQYF.

V usage is TRBV30 and J usage is TRBJ2-1; D remains unclear. Germline values: CDR1 GTSNPN, CDR2 SVGIG (reference sequence). The CDR3 contains 11 residues. Trimming left V 5 bases short and J 9 bases short, with 11 bases between. This CDR3 reads CAWSEWVEQFF. The CDR3 region has the DNA TGTGCCTGGTCGGAGTGGGTTGAGCAGTTCTTC. The variable domain in full, with the rest retrieved from reference TRBV30 and TRBJ2-1, is SQTIHQWPATLVQPVGSPLSLECTVEGTSNPNLYWYRQAAGRGLQLLFYSVGIGQISSEVPQNLSASRPQDRQFILSSKKLLLSDSGFYLCAWSEWVEQFFGPGTRLTVL.

The J gene is TRBJ1-1, the V gene TRBV25-1, with 8 bases aligning to TRBD1. The CDR3 is 15 amino acids. The V gene end was trimmed by 6 bases and the J gene end by 4 bases; junction bases not matched to a gene: 10. CDR1 and CDR2 from the germline V gene are MGHDK and SYGVNS. The CDR3 here is CASSQKDRVSTEAFF. The CDR3, as DNA: TGTGCCAGCAGCCAAAAGGACAGGGTATCCACTGAAGCTTTCTTT.

The rearrangement uses TRBV5-1 and TRBJ2-1; D remains ambiguous. Trimming stripped 0 bases from V and 3 bases from J, with 10 bases between. CDR3 length: 15 residues. Per the germline V gene, CDR1 is SGHRS and CDR2 is YFSETQ. The CDR3 reads CASSLGSGVYNEQFF. The CDR3 coding sequence is TGCGCCAGCAGCTTGGGGTCAGGTGTCTACAATGAGCAGTTCTTC. Combining the CDR3 with reference TRBV5-1 and TRBJ2-1 gives the whole variable domain KAGVTQTPRYLIKTRGQQVTLSCSPISGHRSVSWYQQTPGQGLQFLFEYFSETQRNKGNFPGRFSGRQFSNSRSEMNVSTLELGDSALYLCASSLGSGVYNEQFFGPGTRLTVL.

The J gene is TRBJ2-1, the V gene TRBV27; maybe TRBD1 (6 bases). This CDR3 contains 12 residues. Germline V gene sequence: CDR1 MNHEY, CDR2 SMNVEV (reference sequence). V lost 5 bases and J 9 bases, leaving 11 bases between the germline ends. This CDR3 reads CASSNMGAEQFF. The DNA of the CDR3 is TGTGCCAGCAGTAACATGGGGGCTGAGCAGTTCTTC.

The V and J genes are TRBV5-4 and TRBJ2-5, with TRBD2 as a possible D gene (5 bases). The length of the CDR3 is 13 residues. Trimming took off 3 bases at V and 5 bases at J, with 11 bases between the two ends. Germline V gene lookup returns CDR1 SGHNT and CDR2 YYREEE (reference sequence). CDR3 DNA sequence: TGTGCCAGCAGCTCGGGCGGGTGGGAGACCCAGTACTTC. Translating gives CASSSGGWETQYF.

J is TRBJ2-1 and V is TRBV4-1; 7 bases are a match to TRBD2. From germline, CDR1 is MGHRA and CDR2 YSYEKL. This CDR3 is 16 amino acids long. V lost 3 bases and J lost 7; bases outside the gene matches: 12. CDR3 coding DNA: TGCGCCAGCAGCCAGGATGGCGGGAGTGTGTTTAATGAGCAGTTCTTC. Its translation: CASSQDGGSVFNEQFF.

The chain has TRBV5-6 and TRBJ1-1; weak D call: TRBD1 (6 bases). V was pared by 4 bases and J by 5 bases, with 9 bases between. The CDR3 loop spans 12 amino acids. From germline, CDR1 is SGHDT and CDR2 YYEEEE. CDR3 sequence: CASSTGRTEAFF. The CDR3 coding sequence is TGTGCCAGCAGCACAGGGAGAACTGAAGCTTTCTTT. The entire variable domain, with the rest obtained from reference TRBV5-6 and TRBJ1-1, is as follows: DAGVTQSPTHLIKTRGQQVTLRCSPKSGHDTVSWYQQALGQGPQFIFQYYEEEERQRGNFPDRFSGHQFPNYSSELNVNALLLGDSALYLCASSTGRTEAFFGQGTRLTVV.

The genes are TRBV7-9 and TRBJ2-1, with 7 positions matching TRBD2. The CDR3 extends over 14 amino acids. Germline lookup yields CDR1 SEHNR and CDR2 FQNEAQ (reference sequence). The ends lost 1 base at V and 9 bases at J; junction bases unmatched: 6. The CDR3 region is CASSLVTSKGEQFF. CDR3 DNA: TGTGCCAGCAGCTTAGTGACTAGCAAGGGTGAGCAGTTCTTC.

The rearrangement uses TRBV28 and TRBJ1-1; no clear D gene. Between the trimmed V and J ends, which lost 2 bases and 0 bases, there was a span of 10 bases. This CDR3 has 15 residues. Germline lookup yields CDR1 MDHEN and CDR2 SYDVKM. The chain's CDR3 is CASSLVRLMNTEAFF. The CDR3 bases are TGTGCCAGCAGTTTAGTCAGACTTATGAACACTGAAGCTTTCTTT.

This clone was seen more than once but under ten times. In nucleotides, the CDR3 is TGTGCCTGGAATAGAAATTGGGGGGGAAGCGGGAGTAGCTACGAGCAGTACTTC. Its translation is CAWNRNWGGSGSSYEQYF. The chain is built from TRBV30 and TRBJ2-7; TRBD2 matches at 8 bases. The CDR3 is 18 residues long. J gave up 3 bases and V 4 bases, and 20 bases lay outside the gene matches. CDR1 GTSNPN and CDR2 SVGIG come from the germline V gene (reference sequence).

This clone has just one count. The J gene is TRBJ2-5, the V gene TRBV5-4; the D gene is possibly TRBD1 (6 bases). The CDR3 runs to 14 residues. CDR1 and CDR2 from the germline V gene are SGHNT and YYREEE (reference sequence). Trimming took off 4 bases at V and 5 bases at J, with 15 bases between the two ends. The CDR3 DNA follows: TGTGCCAGCAGCAGGAGACAGGCTCAGGAGACCCAGTACTTC. This encodes CASSRRQAQETQYF.

J is TRBJ2-7 and V is TRBV25-1, with D perhaps matching TRBD2 (6 bases). Germline V lookup: CDR1 MGHDK, CDR2 SYGVNS. The CDR3 consists of 13 residues. Deletions cut 10 bases from V and 3 bases from J, with 16 bases between. This CDR3 reads CATRSGTYYEQYF. CDR3 nucleotides: TGTGCCACCAGGTCCGGGACTTACTACGAGCAGTACTTC.

The gene calls are TRBV2 and TRBJ2-7; possible D gene TRBD2, 6 bases. Trimming pared 8 bases from V and 3 bases from J, leaving 14 bases between. CDR3 size: 13 residues. Germline loops: CDR1 SNHLY, CDR2 FYNNEI. The CDR3 protein is CASLRAGFYEQYF. CDR3 sequence (DNA): TGTGCCAGCCTCCGAGCGGGTTTCTACGAGCAGTACTTC.

The rearrangement links TRBV6-6 to TRBJ1-1; D call uncertain. Looked up from germline, CDR1 is MNHNY and CDR2 is SVGAGI (reference sequence). Trimming cost V 6 bases and J 3 bases, with 14 bases left between them. CDR3 length: 14 amino acids. CDR3 region: CASSLRGMDTEAFF. The CDR3, as DNA: TGTGCCAGCAGCCTTCGGGGAATGGACACTGAAGCTTTCTTT.

The rearrangement joins TRBV4-2 to TRBJ1-4; 9 nucleotides match TRBD1. This CDR3 comprises 16 residues. Trimming took 0 bases from V and 13 from J; bases not matched to a gene: 12. The germline CDR1 and CDR2 sequences are LGHNA and YNFKEQ. The CDR3 here is CASSQDLGETGGGLFF. In DNA, the CDR3 is TGTGCCAGCAGCCAAGACCTAGGGGAGACAGGGGGAGGACTGTTTTTT.